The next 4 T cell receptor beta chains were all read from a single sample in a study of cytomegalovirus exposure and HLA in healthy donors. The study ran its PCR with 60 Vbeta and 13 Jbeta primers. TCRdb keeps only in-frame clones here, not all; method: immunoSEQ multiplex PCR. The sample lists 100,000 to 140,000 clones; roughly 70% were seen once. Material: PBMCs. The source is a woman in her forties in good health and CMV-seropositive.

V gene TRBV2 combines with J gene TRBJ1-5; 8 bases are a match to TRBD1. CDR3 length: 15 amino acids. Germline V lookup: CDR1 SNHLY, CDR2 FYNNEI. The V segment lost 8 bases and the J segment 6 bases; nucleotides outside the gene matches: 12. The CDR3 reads CASLRGLKSGQPQHF. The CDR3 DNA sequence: TGTGCCAGCCTCAGGGGGCTAAAGTCAGGTCAGCCCCAGCATTTT.

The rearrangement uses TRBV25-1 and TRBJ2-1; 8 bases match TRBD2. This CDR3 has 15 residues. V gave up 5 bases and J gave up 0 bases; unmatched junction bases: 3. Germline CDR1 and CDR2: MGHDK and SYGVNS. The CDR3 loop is CASSSLAGSYNEQFF. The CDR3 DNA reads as TGTGCCAGCAGTTCTCTAGCGGGCTCCTACAATGAGCAGTTCTTC. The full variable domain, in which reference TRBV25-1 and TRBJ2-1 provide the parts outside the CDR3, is EADIYQTPRYLVIGTGKKITLECSQTMGHDKMYWYQQDPGMELHLIHYSYGVNSTEKGDLSSESTVSRIRTEHFPLTLESARPSHTSQYLCASSSLAGSYNEQFFGPGTRLTVL.

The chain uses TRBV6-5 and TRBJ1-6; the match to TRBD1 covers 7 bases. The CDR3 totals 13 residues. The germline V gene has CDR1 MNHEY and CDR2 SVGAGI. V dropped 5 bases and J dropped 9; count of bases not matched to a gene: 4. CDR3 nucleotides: TGTGCCAGCAGTCCCGACAGGGCTTCACCCCTCCACTTT. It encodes CASSPDRASPLHF.

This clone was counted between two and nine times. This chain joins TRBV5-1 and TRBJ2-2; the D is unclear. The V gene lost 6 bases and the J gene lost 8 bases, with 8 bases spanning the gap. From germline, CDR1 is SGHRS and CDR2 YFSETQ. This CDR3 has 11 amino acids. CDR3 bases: TGCGCCAGCACCCTGTTAGGGGAGCTGTTTTTT. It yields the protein CASTLLGELFF.